Listed here are 27 T cell receptor beta chains from one sample, sequenced in a study of shared clonotypes between healthy human individuals. TCRdb's table, derived via immunoSEQ multiplex PCR, lists solely in-frame clones and lacks some. The sample records 650,000 to 750,000 clones, about two thirds being singletons. Material for sequencing was memory CD4+ T cells sorted from blood. Subset described: CD45RA-negative fraction. Receptors were obtained from a woman in her twenties or thirties in good health.

The V call is TRBV2, the J call TRBJ2-5, with D possibly matching TRBD1 (6 bases). Germline CDR1 is SNHLY and CDR2 is FYNNEI. The CDR3 consists of 14 residues. The V and J ends lost 3 bases and 5 bases respectively, with 13 bases between them. The CDR3 region is CASSDVRGGETQYF. The CDR3 DNA follows: TGTGCCAGCAGTGATGTCAGGGGTGGCGAGACCCAGTACTTC.

The chain employs TRBV7-9 and TRBJ2-5; 11 bases are a match to TRBD2. V lost 6 bases to trimming and J lost 5 bases; unmatched junction nucleotides: 2. The CDR3 consists of 13 residues. CDR1 is SEHNR and CDR2 is FQNEAQ in the germline V gene (reference sequence). CDR3 coding DNA: TGTGCCAGCAGACTAGCGGGAGTCGAGACCCAGTACTTC. It yields the protein CASRLAGVETQYF.

This chain connects TRBV9 to TRBJ1-5, with 7 positions matching TRBD1. Germline V gene data show CDR1 as SGDLS and CDR2 as YYNGEE. V was clipped by 3 bases and J by 4 bases; unmatched bases: 7. CDR3 size: 15 residues. The CDR3 DNA sequence: TGTGCCAGCAGCGACCCGGACAGGATGAATCAGCCCCAGCATTTT. This encodes CASSDPDRMNQPQHF.

J is TRBJ1-1 and V is TRBV5-1; no clear D. The V end lost 5 bases, the J end lost 0 bases, and 8 bases lay between the germline ends. Germline V gives CDR1 SGHRS, CDR2 YFSETQ. The CDR3 extends over 13 amino acids. For the CDR3, the DNA is TGCGCCAGCAGTACAGCCATGAACACTGAAGCTTTCTTT. This gives the protein CASSTAMNTEAFF.

This clone came up once. The V gene is TRBV10-1, the J gene TRBJ1-2; 7 nucleotides align to TRBD1. V shed 4 bases and J 2 bases; nucleotides not matched to a gene: 4. The V gene's germline CDR1 is WNHNN and CDR2 SYGVQD (reference sequence). CDR3 length equals 14 residues. This chain's CDR3 is CASSAGTVNYGYTF. DNA of the CDR3: TGCGCCAGCAGTGCGGGGACAGTCAACTATGGCTACACCTTC.

This clone was seen more than once but under ten times. The J gene is TRBJ1-2, the V gene TRBV2, with 9 bases fitting TRBD1. The CDR3 length is 18 residues. Unmatched junction bases numbered 13, after V lost 2 bases and J lost 3 bases. Looked up from germline, CDR1 is SNHLY and CDR2 is FYNNEI. CDR3 residues: CASSERTGASGRHYGYTF. Here the CDR3 DNA reads TGTGCCAGCAGTGAAAGGACAGGGGCGTCGGGGAGGCACTATGGCTACACCTTC.

This chain connects TRBV7-6 to TRBJ2-1; D is ambiguous. This CDR3 is built from 14 residues. Germline V gene sequence: CDR1 SGHVS, CDR2 FNYEAQ. V was cut by 5 bases and J by 0 bases, with 8 bases left in between. CDR3 DNA: TGTGCCAGCAGCCCCCTAGGCTCCTACAATGAGCAGTTCTTC. This gives the protein CASSPLGSYNEQFF. The entire variable domain, with the rest obtained from reference TRBV7-6 and TRBJ2-1, is as follows: GAGVSQSPRYKVTKRGQDVALRCDPISGHVSLYWYRQALGQGPEFLTYFNYEAQQDKSGLPNDRFSAERPEGSISTLTIQRTEQRDSAMYRCASSPLGSYNEQFFGPGTRLTVL.

This chain uses TRBV19 with TRBJ2-3; TRBD2 is a possible D gene (6 bases). The germline V gene encodes CDR1 LNHDA and CDR2 SQIVND (reference sequence). The V end lost 1 base, the J end lost 2 bases, and 13 bases lay between the germline ends. The length of the CDR3 is 16 residues. CDR3 residues: CASSIARGTFTDTQYF. CDR3 DNA: TGTGCCAGTAGTATAGCGCGCGGGACGTTCACAGATACGCAGTATTTT.

The chain employs TRBV9 and TRBJ1-2; no definite D call. This CDR3 has 12 residues. The germline V gene has CDR1 SGDLS and CDR2 YYNGEE. With 4 bases removed from V and 4 bases from J, the gap between germline ends came to 8 bases. CDR3 DNA sequence: TGTGCCAGCAGCCAACCCGCCTATGGCTACACCTTC. Its protein product is CASSQPAYGYTF.

CDR3 DNA: TGTGCCAGCAGCCCGCGGGGACAGGCCCTTCGACAAGAGACCCAGTACTTC. Its protein is CASSPRGQALRQETQYF. The rearrangement uses TRBV11-2 and TRBJ2-5; the match to TRBD1 covers 8 bases. V was clipped by 5 bases and J by 2 bases; unmatched bases: 13. Germline loops: CDR1 SGHAT, CDR2 FQNNGV. CDR3 length: 17 amino acids.

The chain uses TRBV6-5 and TRBJ2-7, with 10 bases fitting TRBD1. The germline V gene encodes CDR1 MNHEY and CDR2 SVGAGI. The CDR3 contains 14 residues. The J segment lost 6 bases and the V segment lost 5 bases, leaving 7 bases of the junction unmatched. The CDR3 loop is CASSPGTGVAEQYF. In DNA form, the CDR3 reads TGTGCCAGCAGTCCCGGGACAGGGGTTGCCGAGCAGTACTTC.

In this sample, this clone turned up a few times. The sample has other DNA sequences that encode this CDR3 too. This chain connects TRBV7-9 to TRBJ2-1; D is ambiguous. Trimming took off 5 bases at V and 3 bases at J, with 5 bases between the two ends. This CDR3 is 12 amino acids long. Germline values: CDR1 SEHNR, CDR2 FQNEAQ (reference sequence). As DNA, the CDR3 is TGTGCCAGCAGCCTTTTCTACAATGAGCAGTTCTTC. It codes for CASSLFYNEQFF.

V is TRBV18 and J is TRBJ2-7; D may be TRBD1 or TRBD2 (6 bases each). Trimming cost V 6 bases and J 4 bases, with 13 bases left between them. Germline CDR1 reads KGHSH; CDR2 reads LQKENI. This CDR3 is 13 amino acids long. CDR3 DNA sequence: TGTGCCAGCTCCGACCAAGGGGGGTACGAGCAGTACTTC. Translated: CASSDQGGYEQYF.

The chain combines TRBV5-1 with TRBJ2-5, with D unclear. With 0 bases removed from V and 5 bases from J, the gap between germline ends came to 8 bases. The V gene's germline CDR1 is SGHRS and CDR2 YFSETQ. CDR3 length: 13 amino acids. CDR3 region: CASSLEGFETQYF. The CDR3 nucleotides are TGCGCCAGCAGCTTGGAAGGTTTTGAGACCCAGTACTTC.

This clone was picked up a small number of times. The V and J genes are TRBV28 and TRBJ2-5; D is uncertain. The J call could be wrong; TRBJ2-7 is a better fit for the DNA end. Per the germline V gene, CDR1 is MDHEN and CDR2 is SYDVKM. The CDR3 runs to 13 residues. CDR3 amino acids: CASSLGISYEQYF. The CDR3 DNA reads TGTGCCAGCAGTTTAGGGATCTCCTACGAGCAGTACTTC.

V and J are TRBV28 and TRBJ2-7, with D perhaps matching TRBD1 (6 bases). This CDR3 contains 14 residues. V gave up 5 bases and J gave up 5 bases, with 16 bases separating them. CDR1 is MDHEN and CDR2 is SYDVKM in the germline V gene. The CDR3 loop reads CASSLSGHRNEQYF. The CDR3 DNA sequence: TGTGCCAGCAGTCTTTCGGGACACCGGAACGAGCAGTACTTC.

This clone appeared many times. The genes are TRBV5-1 and TRBJ2-1; D may be TRBD2 (5 bases). This CDR3 is built from 15 residues. CDR1 and CDR2 from the germline V gene are SGHRS and YFSETQ. V shed 2 bases and J shed 2 bases, with 11 bases lying between them. The CDR3 bases are TGCGCCAGCAGCTTTTTGGCGGAGGCCTACAATGAGCAGTTCTTC. It specifies CASSFLAEAYNEQFF. The full variable domain, completed using reference TRBV5-1 and TRBJ2-1, is KAGVTQTPRYLIKTRGQQVTLSCSPISGHRSVSWYQQTPGQGLQFLFEYFSETQRNKGNFPGRFSGRQFSNSRSEMNVSTLELGDSALYLCASSFLAEAYNEQFFGPGTRLTVL.

Comments on this clone: The sample carries other DNA sequences with the same CDR3. V usage is TRBV28 and J usage is TRBJ1-4; D is perhaps TRBD1 (6 bases). The V end was cut by 4 bases, the J end by 8 bases, with 17 bases between. The CDR3 consists of 15 residues. The germline CDR1 and CDR2 sequences are MDHEN and SYDVKM. CDR3 nucleotide sequence: TGTGCCAGCAGTTCTCGGACGGGGGCAGGGGAAAAACTGTTTTTT. It encodes CASSSRTGAGEKLFF.

The chain uses TRBV4-1 and TRBJ2-3, with 11 bases fitting TRBD2. The CDR3 contains 18 residues. Unmatched junction bases numbered 8, after V lost 3 bases and J lost 0 bases. CDR1 and CDR2 (germline): MGHRA, YSYEKL. CDR3 protein: CASSHAGLAVSSTDTQYF. The DNA for the CDR3 is TGCGCCAGCAGCCATGCGGGACTAGCGGTCTCAAGCACAGATACGCAGTATTTT.

This clone was seen a handful of times. This sequence joins TRBV5-4 and TRBJ2-7, with D tentatively TRBD1 or TRBD2 (5 bases each). The CDR3 has 13 residues. V was pared by 4 bases and J by 5 bases, with 13 bases between. The germline V gene encodes CDR1 SGHNT and CDR2 YYREEE (reference sequence). The CDR3 reads CASSAEWGNEQYF. CDR3 nucleotide sequence: TGTGCCAGCAGCGCGGAGTGGGGGAACGAGCAGTACTTC.

The chain links TRBV28 to TRBJ2-2, with D uncertain. The CDR3 loop spans 15 amino acids. V was cut by 6 bases and J by 7 bases, with 18 bases left in between. Per germline, CDR1 MDHEN and CDR2 SYDVKM. DNA for the CDR3: TGTGCCAGCAGCCCATATACTCGGCTGGGCGGGGAGCTGTTTTTT. This sequence encodes CASSPYTRLGGELFF.

Of note for this clone: The sample has other DNA sequences that encode this CDR3 too. The CDR3 loop reads CASSLSSSGYNEQFF. In DNA, the CDR3 is TGCGCCAGCAGCTTGAGTTCTAGCGGATACAATGAGCAGTTCTTC. This sequence joins TRBV5-1 and TRBJ2-1; 7 bases map to TRBD2. CDR1 is SGHRS and CDR2 is YFSETQ in the germline V gene. This CDR3 has 15 amino acids. Trimming took 1 base from V and 4 from J; bases not matched to a gene: 5.

The genes are TRBV18 and TRBJ2-7; 7 bases agree with TRBD1. This CDR3 region has 14 residues. Germline-derived CDR1 and CDR2 are KGHSH and LQKENI. J lost 2 bases, V lost 4 bases, and 5 bases had no gene match. CDR3 sequence reads: CASSRPGGTYEQYF. DNA of the CDR3: TGTGCCAGCTCACGACCAGGGGGAACCTACGAGCAGTACTTC.

CDR3 residues: CASSLEYAGSNEKLFF. The CDR3 DNA reads as TGCGCCAGCAGCTTGGAGTATGCGGGAAGTAATGAAAAACTGTTTTTT. V is TRBV5-1 and J is TRBJ1-4; D remains unclear. Trimming shortened V by 0 bases and J by 4 bases, and 13 bases separated the two germline ends. Germline V gives CDR1 SGHRS, CDR2 YFSETQ. The CDR3 length is 16 residues.

This clone was seen ten or more times. The chain has TRBV18 and TRBJ1-5; D is uncertain. Germline CDR1 reads KGHSH; CDR2 reads LQKENI. Trimming pared 3 bases from V and 3 bases from J, leaving 9 bases between. The CDR3 consists of 14 residues. As DNA, the CDR3 is TGTGCCAGCTCACCGACAATTAACAATCAGCCCCAGCATTTT. This sequence encodes CASSPTINNQPQHF.

The chain links TRBV21-1 to TRBJ2-7. TRBV21-1 is a documented pseudogene. This CDR3 has 15 residues. CDR3 loop: CASSRPRDAWNEQYF. In nucleotides, the CDR3 is TGTGCCAGCAGCAGACCCCGGGACGCCTGGAACGAGCAGTACTTC.

The V call is TRBV30, the J call TRBJ1-1; D not resolved. The CDR3 runs to 14 residues. Germline CDR1 reads GTSNPN; CDR2 reads SVGIG (reference sequence). The V end lost 4 bases, the J end lost 5 bases, and 17 bases lay between the germline ends. The CDR3 region is CAWKPAGRRTEAFF. The CDR3 DNA reads TGTGCCTGGAAGCCGGCGGGGAGGAGGACTGAAGCTTTCTTT.